Presented here are 32 T cell receptor beta chains from one specimen sequenced in a study of cytomegalovirus exposure and HLA in healthy donors (dated by TCRdb to about 2017). To prepare the library, the immunoSEQ multiplex PCR assay was applied. TCRdb's version of the immuneACCESS table is confined to in-frame rearrangements and falls short of the full clone set. An unresolved V gene accounts for under half of the shortfall where checked; the remainder is of unknown origin. The sample table shows some 140,000 clones, and just under 90% are seen once. Over 5% of the sample rests with the top ten. What was sequenced was PBMCs. All receptors come from a woman in her 30s in good health and CMV-seropositive.

The chain employs TRBV21-1 and TRBJ2-7; the table gives TRBD1 as D, unverified against the DNA. TRBV21-1 has pseudogene status. The CDR3 has 18 amino acids. The CDR3 DNA sequence: TGTGCCAGCAGCCAAAGTAAGAGACCGGGACAGGCGCACTACGAGCAGTACTTC. Translation gives CASSQSKRPGQAHYEQYF.

The chain joins TRBV6-5 to TRBJ1-4; D is ambiguous. The CDR3 consists of 16 residues. The germline gives CDR1 MNHEY, CDR2 SVGAGI. V lost 0 bases and J lost 3, with 11 bases in between. In DNA, the CDR3 is TGTGCCAGCAGTTACTCCCCACAGTGGTCTAATGAAAAACTGTTTTTT. Its protein product is CASSYSPQWSNEKLFF.

The V and J genes are TRBV5-1 and TRBJ2-2; possible D gene TRBD1, 6 bases. This CDR3 contains 16 residues. V was cut by 3 bases and J by 4 bases, with 16 bases left in between. CDR1 is SGHRS and CDR2 is YFSETQ in the germline V gene. This CDR3 reads CASSSQGILGTGELFF. The CDR3 coding sequence is TGCGCCAGCAGCTCCCAGGGGATTCTTGGCACCGGGGAGCTGTTTTTT. Filled out from reference TRBV5-1 and TRBJ2-2, the complete variable domain reads KAGVTQTPRYLIKTRGQQVTLSCSPISGHRSVSWYQQTPGQGLQFLFEYFSETQRNKGNFPGRFSGRQFSNSRSEMNVSTLELGDSALYLCASSSQGILGTGELFFGEGSRLTVL.

This clone was seen once. The V and J genes are TRBV28 and TRBJ1-5, with 8 bases lining up with TRBD1. The CDR3 length is 15 residues. The germline V gene has CDR1 MDHEN and CDR2 SYDVKM. The V segment lost 5 bases and the J segment 2 bases; nucleotides outside the gene matches: 5. The CDR3 region is CASSAGQGGNQPQHF. DNA of the CDR3: TGTGCCAGCAGTGCCGGACAGGGTGGCAATCAGCCCCAGCATTTT.

This chain uses TRBV7-2 with TRBJ2-7; D is undetermined. This CDR3 region has 15 residues. The germline gives CDR1 SGHTA, CDR2 FQGNSA. Trimming removed 0 bases from V and 4 bases from J, with 13 bases in between. The CDR3 is CASSLALGASYEQYF. DNA for the CDR3: TGTGCCAGCAGCTTAGCGCTAGGAGCTAGTTACGAGCAGTACTTC.

The gene calls are TRBV28 and TRBJ1-2; unclear D gene. There are 12 residues in the CDR3. Trimming stripped 1 base from V and 9 bases from J, with 9 bases between. Per the germline V gene, CDR1 is MDHEN and CDR2 is SYDVKM. The CDR3 is CASSLLGGSYTF. The CDR3 nucleotides read TGTGCCAGCAGTTTATTGGGAGGCAGCTACACCTTC.

This rearrangement joins TRBV7-3 to TRBJ2-7; D call uncertain. The CDR3 sequence is 13 residues long. CDR1 SGHTA and CDR2 FQGTGA come from the germline V gene. Trimming removed 3 bases at V and 3 bases at J, with 9 bases between. The CDR3, as DNA: TGTGCCAGCAGCTTGGTAACTGGCTACGAGCAGTACTTC. The encoded protein is CASSLVTGYEQYF. Full variable domain (outside the CDR3, taken from reference TRBV7-3 and TRBJ2-7): GAGVSQTPSNKVTEKGKYVELRCDPISGHTALYWYRQSLGQGPEFLIYFQGTGAADDSGLPNDRFFAVRPEGSVSTLKIQRTERGDSAVYLCASSLVTGYEQYFGPGTRLTVT.

The genes are TRBV27 and TRBJ2-3, with 8 bases aligning to TRBD2. The V gene's germline CDR1 is MNHEY and CDR2 SMNVEV (reference sequence). This CDR3 has 15 residues. V was clipped by 2 bases and J by 3 bases; unmatched bases: 4. CDR3 sequence: CASSLRRGVTDTQYF. CDR3 bases: TGTGCCAGCAGTTTACGGCGGGGGGTGACAGATACGCAGTATTTT.

J is TRBJ2-3 and V is TRBV7-2; no firm D call. The V end lost 5 bases, the J end lost 2 bases, and 8 bases lay between the germline ends. The CDR3 has 13 amino acids. The germline V gene has CDR1 SGHTA and CDR2 FQGNSA. The DNA for the CDR3 is TGTGCCAGCAGCCCGTATTTCACAGATACGCAGTATTTT. It yields the protein CASSPYFTDTQYF. The entire variable domain, with the rest obtained from reference TRBV7-2 and TRBJ2-3, is as follows: GAGVSQSPSNKVTEKGKDVELRCDPISGHTALYWYRQSLGQGLEFLIYFQGNSAPDKSGLPSDRFSAERTGGSVSTLTIQRTQQEDSAVYLCASSPYFTDTQYFGPGTRLTVL.

The chain has TRBV4-1 and TRBJ2-3, with 9 bases lining up with TRBD2. The CDR3 totals 17 residues. Germline-derived CDR1 and CDR2 are MGHRA and YSYEKL. V gave up 0 bases and J gave up 2 bases; unmatched junction bases: 6. CDR3 DNA sequence: TGCGCCAGCAGCCAAGAATGGGCTAGCGGGGACACAGATACGCAGTATTTT. It yields the protein CASSQEWASGDTDTQYF.

This chain uses TRBV7-9 with TRBJ2-7; the match to TRBD1 covers 7 bases. The CDR3 is 16 residues long. Per germline, CDR1 SEHNR and CDR2 FQNEAQ (reference sequence). J gave up 0 bases and V 5 bases, and 10 bases lay outside the gene matches. For the CDR3, the DNA is TGTGCCAGCAGCCAAGGGGACAGTTATAGCTCCTACGAGCAGTACTTC. Protein product: CASSQGDSYSSYEQYF.

The CDR3 DNA follows: TGCGCCTGCGGCTCCGGGACAGGATTCCACGAGCAGTACTTC. Translation gives CACGSGTGFHEQYF. This sequence joins TRBV10-1 and TRBJ2-7; the match to TRBD1 covers 8 bases. The CDR3 is 14 residues long. Germline values: CDR1 WNHNN, CDR2 SYGVQD (reference sequence). The V and J ends lost 11 bases and 5 bases, in that order; junction bases with no gene match: 14.

This rearrangement joins TRBV28 to TRBJ2-1; D perhaps matches TRBD1 (6 bases). The CDR3 spans 15 residues. Germline lookup yields CDR1 MDHEN and CDR2 SYDVKM. V lost 6 bases to trimming and J lost 7 bases, with 19 bases between them. The CDR3 region is CASRTTGQGKNEQFF. CDR3 nucleotide sequence: TGTGCCAGCAGGACGACAGGACAAGGGAAGAATGAGCAGTTCTTC.

The chain joins TRBV5-4 to TRBJ2-2; no reliable D call. The CDR3 sequence is 14 residues long. Germline V gene lookup returns CDR1 SGHNT and CDR2 YYREEE (reference sequence). The V end lost 5 bases, the J end lost 5 bases, and 13 bases lay between the germline ends. CDR3 sequence: CASRDSYLTGELFF. In DNA form, the CDR3 reads TGTGCCAGCAGAGATAGCTACCTAACCGGGGAGCTGTTTTTT.

This clone has just one count. The rearrangement links TRBV5-1 to TRBJ2-1; weak D call: TRBD2 (6 bases). Trimming cost V 4 bases and J 12 bases, with 14 bases left between them. This CDR3 is 12 amino acids long. Germline loops: CDR1 SGHRS, CDR2 YFSETQ. CDR3 in DNA: TGCGCCAGCAGCCGGTCAAAGGGAGGGCAGTTCTTC. Translation: CASSRSKGGQFF.

J is TRBJ2-5 and V is TRBV4-1; 13 nucleotides agree with TRBD2. CDR1 and CDR2 (germline): MGHRA, YSYEKL. Losses at the gene ends were 4 bases for V and 5 bases for J; bases not matched to a gene: 13. This CDR3 spans 18 amino acids. The DNA of the CDR3 is TGCGCCAGCAGCCCAAGGTCTACTAGCGGGAGGGCGAGGGAGACCCAGTACTTC. As protein: CASSPRSTSGRARETQYF.

The chain links TRBV13 to TRBJ1-4; 7 bases line up with TRBD1. From germline, CDR1 is PRHDT and CDR2 FYEKMQ (reference sequence). The CDR3 is made up of 15 amino acids. Trimming removed 4 bases from V and 4 bases from J; junction bases left unmatched: 6. CDR3 sequence reads: CASSSTGQSNEKLFF. As DNA, the CDR3 is TGTGCCAGCAGCTCCACGGGACAGAGTAATGAAAAACTGTTTTTT.

CDR3: CASRSGQVSNQPQHF. The CDR3 DNA reads TGTGCCAGCAGGTCGGGACAGGTTAGCAATCAGCCCCAGCATTTT. V is TRBV28 and J is TRBJ1-5; 8 nucleotides align to TRBD1. V lost 6 bases to trimming and J lost 0 bases; unmatched junction nucleotides: 4. This CDR3 contains 15 residues. Germline V gives CDR1 MDHEN, CDR2 SYDVKM.

The genes are TRBV6-1 and TRBJ1-2; no definite D call. The CDR3 length is 15 residues. The V gene's germline CDR1 is MNHNS and CDR2 SASEGT. Trimming took 1 base from V and 1 from J, leaving 10 bases between them. The CDR3: CASSEVRHLNYGYTF. In nucleotides, the CDR3 is TGTGCCAGCAGTGAAGTCCGACACCTTAACTATGGCTACACCTTC.

This clone was seen only a few times. The genes are TRBV6-1 and TRBJ1-6; D is uncertain. Germline CDR1 reads MNHNS; CDR2 reads SASEGT. The ends were cut back, 10 bases at V and 9 bases at J, with 22 bases in the middle. The CDR3 sequence is 15 residues long. CDR3 DNA: TGTGCCATAACCTTTTGGCCCTCGGCTAGTTCACCCCTCCACTTT. Its protein product is CAITFWPSASSPLHF.

V gene TRBV5-1 combines with J gene TRBJ1-2, with 7 bases lining up with TRBD1. The J segment lost 8 bases and the V segment lost 6 bases, leaving 7 bases of the junction unmatched. This CDR3 has 12 residues. CDR1 and CDR2 from the germline V gene are SGHRS and YFSETQ. CDR3 sequence (DNA): TGCGCCAGCACGGAGGGGGCGGGAGGCTACACCTTC. Translated: CASTEGAGGYTF.

V usage is TRBV29-1 and J usage is TRBJ2-3, with D possibly being TRBD2 (5 bases). The CDR3 contains 14 residues. Germline-derived CDR1 and CDR2 are SQVTM and ANQGSEA. Trimming shortened V by 7 bases and J by 1 base, and 15 bases separated the two germline ends. This chain's CDR3 is CSAPSGRGTDTQYF. The CDR3, as DNA: TGCAGCGCCCCCAGCGGCAGAGGCACAGATACGCAGTATTTT.

This clone was seen a single time. This chain connects TRBV6-1 to TRBJ1-2, with 7 nucleotides matching TRBD1. Per germline, CDR1 MNHNS and CDR2 SASEGT. V was pared by 9 bases and J by 6 bases, with 10 bases of the junction left unmatched. The CDR3 length is 13 residues. CDR3 residues: CASTPGQRNGYTF. CDR3 in DNA: TGTGCCAGTACTCCGGGACAGAGGAATGGCTACACCTTC.

The chain carries TRBV25-1 and TRBJ2-5, with a tentative D call TRBD1 (6 bases). The end of the DNA aligns better with TRBJ2-7, so the J call may be wrong. CDR3 size: 15 residues. CDR1 MGHDK and CDR2 SYGVNS come from the germline V gene. The CDR3 spells CASSEYMGATYEQYF. CDR3 DNA sequence: TGTGCCAGCAGTGAATATATGGGGGCGACGTACGAGCAGTACTTC.

This rearrangement joins TRBV11-3 to TRBJ2-1, with D maybe TRBD1 (5 bases). The CDR3 totals 14 residues. From germline, CDR1 is SGHNT and CDR2 YENEEA. The ends were cut back, 0 bases at V and 2 bases at J, with 5 bases in the middle. The chain's CDR3 is CASSLDRAYNEQFF. In DNA, the CDR3 is TGTGCCAGCAGCTTAGACAGGGCCTACAATGAGCAGTTCTTC.

The rearrangement joins TRBV2 to TRBJ2-3; D call uncertain. The CDR3 is 14 amino acids. The germline CDR1 and CDR2 sequences are SNHLY and FYNNEI. V was pared by 7 bases and J by 2 bases, with 13 bases between. CDR3 residues: CASIRGKTTDTQYF. The DNA for the CDR3 is TGTGCCAGCATTCGCGGTAAAACCACAGATACGCAGTATTTT.

The V gene is TRBV7-6, the J gene TRBJ2-1; no clear D. Germline loops: CDR1 SGHVS, CDR2 FNYEAQ. V was clipped by 6 bases and J by 6 bases, with 9 bases between them. The CDR3 runs to 12 residues. The CDR3 is CASSVSSNEQFF. The CDR3 DNA follows: TGTGCCAGCAGTGTGTCCAGCAATGAGCAGTTCTTC.

The V gene is TRBV11-2, the J gene TRBJ2-7; 13 bases line up with TRBD2. The CDR3 totals 15 residues. J gave up 3 bases and V 5 bases, and 4 bases lay outside the gene matches. Germline V CDR1 and CDR2: SGHAT, FQNNGV. The CDR3 DNA reads as TGTGCCAGCAGCCGGGGACTAGCGGGAATCTACGAGCAGTACTTC. Translated: CASSRGLAGIYEQYF. Full variable domain (remainder filled in from reference TRBV11-2 and TRBJ2-7): EAGVAQSPRYKIIEKRQSVAFWCNPISGHATLYWYQQILGQGPKLLIQFQNNGVVDDSQLPKDRFSAERLKGVDSTLKIQPAKLEDSAVYLCASSRGLAGIYEQYFGPGTRLTVT.

The chain carries TRBV14 and TRBJ2-7; D call uncertain. Germline V gene data show CDR1 as SGHDN and CDR2 as FVKESK. V dropped 1 base and J dropped 5 bases, with 3 bases sitting between them. The CDR3 totals 11 residues. The CDR3 DNA reads TGTGCCAGCAGCCAAGGGCACGAGCAGTACTTC. This codes for CASSQGHEQYF.

This clone has just one count. The rearrangement links TRBV27 to TRBJ1-1; D unresolved. Trimming left V 3 bases short and J 5 bases short, with 10 bases between. The CDR3 spans 13 residues. Germline CDR1 is MNHEY and CDR2 is SMNVEV (reference sequence). The CDR3 coding sequence is TGTGCCAGCAGTTTTGGGCGTGAAACTGAAGCTTTCTTT. It codes for CASSFGRETEAFF.

This rearrangement joins TRBV7-2 to TRBJ2-5; D perhaps matches TRBD1 (5 bases). The CDR3 totals 15 residues. CDR1 is SGHTA, CDR2 FQGNSA, per germline. Trimming left V 3 bases short and J 7 bases short, with 18 bases between. The CDR3 loop is CASSFGAGSEWTQYF. CDR3 nucleotides: TGTGCCAGCAGCTTTGGGGCAGGGTCAGAGTGGACCCAGTACTTC. Together with reference TRBV7-2 and TRBJ2-5, the CDR3 gives the full variable domain: GAGVSQSPSNKVTEKGKDVELRCDPISGHTALYWYRQSLGQGLEFLIYFQGNSAPDKSGLPSDRFSAERTGGSVSTLTIQRTQQEDSAVYLCASSFGAGSEWTQYFGPGTRLLVL.

The chain joins TRBV9 to TRBJ2-2; TRBD2 matches 10 bases. Germline values: CDR1 SGDLS, CDR2 YYNGEE. CDR3 length: 17 residues. After removal of 3 bases from V and 5 bases from J, the junction contained 10 bases not matched to a gene. The CDR3 DNA sequence: TGTGCCAGCAGCGCCCAAAGCGGGGGGGCTAGGACCGGGGAGCTGTTTTTT. Its protein is CASSAQSGGARTGELFF.